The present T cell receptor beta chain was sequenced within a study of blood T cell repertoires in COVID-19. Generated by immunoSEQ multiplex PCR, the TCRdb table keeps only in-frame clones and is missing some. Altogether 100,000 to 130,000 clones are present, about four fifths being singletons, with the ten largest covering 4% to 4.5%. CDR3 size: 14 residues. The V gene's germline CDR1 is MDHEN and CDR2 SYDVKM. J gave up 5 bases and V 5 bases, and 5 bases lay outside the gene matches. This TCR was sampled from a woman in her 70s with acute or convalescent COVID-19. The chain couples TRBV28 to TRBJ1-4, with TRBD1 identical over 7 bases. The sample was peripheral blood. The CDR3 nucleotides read TGTGCCAGCAGTCCGACAGGGAAAAATGAAAAACTGTTTTTT. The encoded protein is CASSPTGKNEKLFF.